Reported below is one TCR beta chain. The CDR3 totals 15 residues. V lost 4 bases to trimming and J lost 4 bases; unmatched junction nucleotides: 8. Germline CDR1 MGHRA, CDR2 YSYEKL. This sample is part of a study of T cells in Graves' hyperthyroidism and ophthalmopathy. Amplification of TCR beta CDR3 regions was performed using RNA transcripts as template. Researchers ran a first-round RT-PCR on the TCR CDR3 using the HTBI primer set. Via MiXCR, TCRdb re-called the multiplex PCR reads, giving one row per CDR3 protein. The table includes about 50,000 distinct CDR3 sequences, around 48% detected once. The source of this sequence is a woman in her 50s with Graves' hyperthyroidism. The V and J genes are TRBV4-1 and TRBJ2-5; 8 bases line up with TRBD1. Sequenced material: peripheral blood or thyroid tissue (not recorded which). The CDR3 is CASSPRQGPRETQYF. CDR3 nucleotide sequence: TGCGCCAGCAGCCCCCGACAGGGGCCGCGAGAGACCCAGTACTTC.